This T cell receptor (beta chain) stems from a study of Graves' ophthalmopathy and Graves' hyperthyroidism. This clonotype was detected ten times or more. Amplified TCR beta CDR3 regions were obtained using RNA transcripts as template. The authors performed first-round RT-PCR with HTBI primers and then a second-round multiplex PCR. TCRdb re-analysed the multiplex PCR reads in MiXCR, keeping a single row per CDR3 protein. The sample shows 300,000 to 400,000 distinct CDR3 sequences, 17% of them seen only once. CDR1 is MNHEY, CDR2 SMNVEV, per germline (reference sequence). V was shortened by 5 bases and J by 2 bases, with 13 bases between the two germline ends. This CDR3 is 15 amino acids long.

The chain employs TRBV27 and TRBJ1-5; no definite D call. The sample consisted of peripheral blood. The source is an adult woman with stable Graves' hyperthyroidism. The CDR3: CASSPLGERNQPQHF. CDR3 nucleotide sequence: TGTGCCAGCAGTCCACTTGGGGAACGCAATCAGCCCCAGCATTTT.